Sequencing of this TCR beta chain was carried out in a study of radiation and T cells in renal cell carcinoma. This CDR3 contains 15 residues. The germline V gene encodes CDR1 ENHRY and CDR2 SYGVKD. V trimming: 4 bases; J trimming: 7 bases; junction bases outside the gene matches: 7. Indicated time point: blood 2 weeks post-SBRT. Indicated treatment: 15 Gy SBRT to primary tumor, nephrectomy 4 weeks later. Produced via immunoSEQ multiplex PCR; TCRdb's table is partial and in-frame only. The repertoire holds about 150,000 clones, with roughly 89% as singletons. The chain links TRBV10-3 to TRBJ2-7; 13 bases map to TRBD2. This receptor was obtained from a woman in her forties or fifties with renal cell carcinoma. Specimen: blood, collected from a patient whose treatment included radiotherapy and nephrectomy. The CDR3 is CAISGTSGGAGEQYF. In DNA, the CDR3 is TGTGCCATCAGTGGAACTAGCGGGGGGGCGGGTGAGCAGTACTTC.